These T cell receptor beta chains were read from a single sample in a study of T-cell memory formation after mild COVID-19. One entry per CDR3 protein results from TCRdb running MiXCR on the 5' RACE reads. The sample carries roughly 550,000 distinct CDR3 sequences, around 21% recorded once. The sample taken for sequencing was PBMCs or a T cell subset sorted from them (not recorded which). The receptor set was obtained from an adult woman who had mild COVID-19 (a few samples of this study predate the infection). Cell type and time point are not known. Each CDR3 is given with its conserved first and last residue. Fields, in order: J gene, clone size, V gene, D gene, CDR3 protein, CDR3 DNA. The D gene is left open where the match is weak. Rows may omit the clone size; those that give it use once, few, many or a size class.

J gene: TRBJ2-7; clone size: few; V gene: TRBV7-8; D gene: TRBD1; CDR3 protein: CASSAGQGVSEQYF; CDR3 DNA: TGTGCCAGCAGCGCGGGACAGGGGGTGAGCGAGCAGTACTTC
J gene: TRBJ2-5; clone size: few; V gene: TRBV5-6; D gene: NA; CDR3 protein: CASSLGTTKETQYF; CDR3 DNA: TGTGCCAGCAGCTTGGGGACTACCAAAGAGACCCAGTACTTC
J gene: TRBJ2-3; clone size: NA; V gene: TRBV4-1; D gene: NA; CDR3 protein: CASSQDLRPDTQYF; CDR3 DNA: TGCGCCAGCAGCCAAGATCTACGACCAGATACGCAGTATTTT
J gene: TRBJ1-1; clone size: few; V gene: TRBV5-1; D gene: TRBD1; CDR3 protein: CASSSSGQGGTEAFF; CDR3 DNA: TGCGCCAGCAGCTCATCCGGACAGGGAGGCACTGAAGCTTTCTTT
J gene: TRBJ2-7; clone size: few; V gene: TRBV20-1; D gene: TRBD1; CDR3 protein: CSARDLLGTGPAYEQYF; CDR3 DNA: TGCAGTGCTAGAGATCTTCTCGGGACAGGGCCAGCCTACGAGCAGTACTTC
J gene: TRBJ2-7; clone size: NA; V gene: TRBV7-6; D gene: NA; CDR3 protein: CASSSQRPPYEQYF; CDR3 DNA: TGTGCCAGCAGCTCCCAGAGGCCACCATACGAGCAGTACTTC
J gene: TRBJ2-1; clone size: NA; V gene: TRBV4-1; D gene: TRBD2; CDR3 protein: CASSRGGAGSYNEQFF; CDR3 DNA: TGCGCCAGCAGCCGCGGGGGGGCCGGCTCCTACAATGAGCAGTTCTTC
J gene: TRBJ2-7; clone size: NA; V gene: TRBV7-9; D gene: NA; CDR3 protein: CASSGGARGPYEQYF; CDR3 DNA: TGTGCCAGCAGCGGAGGGGCGCGGGGGCCCTACGAGCAGTACTTC
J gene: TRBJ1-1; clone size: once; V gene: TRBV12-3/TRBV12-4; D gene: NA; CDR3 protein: CASRIGATEAFF; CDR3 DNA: TGTGCCAGCAGGATAGGGGCCACTGAAGCTTTCTTT
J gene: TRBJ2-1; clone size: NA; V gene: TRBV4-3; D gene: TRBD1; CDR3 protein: CASSQGTGPRWNEQFF; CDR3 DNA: TGCGCCAGCAGCCAGGGGACAGGGCCAAGGTGGAATGAGCAGTTCTTC
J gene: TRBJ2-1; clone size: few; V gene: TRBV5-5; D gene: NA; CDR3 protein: CASSSVGEEQFF; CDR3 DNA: TGTGCCAGCAGCTCAGTAGGCGAAGAGCAGTTCTTC
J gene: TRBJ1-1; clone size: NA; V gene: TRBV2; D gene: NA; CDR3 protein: CASSGLRGGTEAFF; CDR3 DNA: TGTGCCAGCAGTGGCCTGAGGGGCGGCACTGAAGCTTTCTTT
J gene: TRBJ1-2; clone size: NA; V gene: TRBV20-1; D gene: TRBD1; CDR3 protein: CSARKTGENYGYTF; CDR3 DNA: TGCAGTGCTAGAAAAACAGGGGAGAACTATGGCTACACCTTC
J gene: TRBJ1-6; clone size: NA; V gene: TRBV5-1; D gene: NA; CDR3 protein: CASSLGTSPYNSPLHF; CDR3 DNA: TGCGCCAGCAGCTTGGGGACATCACCTTATAATTCACCCCTCCACTTT
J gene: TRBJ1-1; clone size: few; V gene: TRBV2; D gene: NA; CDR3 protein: CASSAQGLNTEAFF; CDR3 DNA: TGTGCCAGCAGTGCACAGGGTCTGAACACTGAAGCTTTCTTT
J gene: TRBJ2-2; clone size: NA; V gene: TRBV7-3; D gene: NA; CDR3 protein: CASSGTSNTGELFF; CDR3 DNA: TGTGCCAGCAGCGGGACATCCAACACCGGGGAGCTGTTTTTT
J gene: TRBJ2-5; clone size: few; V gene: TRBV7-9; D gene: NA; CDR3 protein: CASDQETQYF; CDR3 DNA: TGTGCCAGCGACCAAGAGACCCAGTACTTC
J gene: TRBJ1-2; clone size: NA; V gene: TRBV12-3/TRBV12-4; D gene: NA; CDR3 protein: CASSFDRYGYTF; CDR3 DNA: TGTGCCAGCAGTTTCGACCGCTATGGCTACACCTTC
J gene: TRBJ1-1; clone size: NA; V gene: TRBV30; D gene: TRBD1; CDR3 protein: CAWSLQGAATEAFF; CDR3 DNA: TGTGCCTGGAGCTTACAGGGGGCGGCCACTGAAGCTTTCTTT
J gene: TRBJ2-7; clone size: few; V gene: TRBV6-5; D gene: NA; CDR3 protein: CASGYLAGKQYF; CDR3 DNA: TGTGCCAGCGGCTACCTCGCGGGCAAGCAGTACTTC
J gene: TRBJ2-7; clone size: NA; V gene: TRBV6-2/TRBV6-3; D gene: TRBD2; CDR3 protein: CASSSRLAGRYEQYF; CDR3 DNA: TGTGCCAGCAGTTCACGACTAGCGGGACGATACGAGCAGTACTTC
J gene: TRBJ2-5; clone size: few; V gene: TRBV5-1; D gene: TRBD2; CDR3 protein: CASSWGLAGLQETQYF; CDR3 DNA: TGCGCCAGCAGCTGGGGACTAGCGGGGCTTCAAGAGACCCAGTACTTC
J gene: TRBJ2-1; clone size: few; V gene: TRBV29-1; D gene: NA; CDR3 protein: CSGERPGSYNEQFF; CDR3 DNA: TGCAGCGGGGAGCGCCCCGGCTCCTACAATGAGCAGTTCTTC
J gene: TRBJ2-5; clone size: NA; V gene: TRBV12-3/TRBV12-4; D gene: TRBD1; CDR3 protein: CASSFGTETEETQYF; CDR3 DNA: TGTGCCAGCAGTTTCGGGACAGAGACAGAAGAGACCCAGTACTTC
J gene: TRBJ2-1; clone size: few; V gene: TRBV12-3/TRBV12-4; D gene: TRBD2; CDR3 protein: CASSLRAGRTNEQFF; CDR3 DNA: TGTGCCAGCAGTTTACGAGCGGGACGCACGAATGAGCAGTTCTTC
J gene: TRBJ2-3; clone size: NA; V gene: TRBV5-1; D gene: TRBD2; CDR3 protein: CASSGGDGTPDTQYF; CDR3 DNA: TGCGCCAGCAGCGGGGGGGATGGGACCCCAGATACGCAGTATTTT
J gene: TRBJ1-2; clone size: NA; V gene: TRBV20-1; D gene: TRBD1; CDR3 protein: CSAGDRRSYGYTF; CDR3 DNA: TGCAGTGCTGGGGACAGGAGAAGCTATGGCTACACCTTC
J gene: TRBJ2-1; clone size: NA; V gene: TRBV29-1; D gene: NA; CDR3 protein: CSALADSYNEQFF; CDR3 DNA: TGCAGCGCATTAGCGGATTCCTACAATGAGCAGTTCTTC
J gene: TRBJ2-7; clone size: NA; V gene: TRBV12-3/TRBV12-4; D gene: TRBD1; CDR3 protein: CASKDRVPGEQYF; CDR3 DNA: TGTGCCAGCAAGGACAGGGTCCCCGGGGAGCAGTACTTC
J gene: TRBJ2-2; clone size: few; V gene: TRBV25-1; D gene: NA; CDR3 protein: CASRRQATGELFF; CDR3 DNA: TGTGCCAGCCGACGACAGGCAACCGGGGAGCTGTTTTTT
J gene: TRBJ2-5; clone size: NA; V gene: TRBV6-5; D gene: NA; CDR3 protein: CASSSRGRWETQYF; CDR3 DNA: TGTGCCAGCAGTTCCCGGGGACGTTGGGAGACCCAGTACTTC
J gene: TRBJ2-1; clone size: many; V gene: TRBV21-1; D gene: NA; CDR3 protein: CASSKVGTGRNEQFF; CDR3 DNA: TGTGCCAGCAGCAAAGTCGGGACAGGGAGAAATGAGCAGTTCTTC